These 13 T cell receptor beta chains were sequenced from one sample in a study of blood T cell repertoires in COVID-19. The method was immunoSEQ multiplex PCR; TCRdb's version includes in-frame clones alone and lacks a portion of them. The repertoire has roughly 300,000 clones, approximately 89% of them found once; the top ten carry around 8%. Sequencing was done on a sample of peripheral blood. Source of these receptors: a woman between 45 and 60 years old who had recovered from COVID-19.

This clone has only a few counts. The V gene is TRBV18, the J gene TRBJ2-5; no firm D call. From germline, CDR1 is KGHSH and CDR2 LQKENI. Trimming stripped 2 bases from V and 1 base from J, with 8 bases between. This CDR3 comprises 14 residues. CDR3 nucleotides: TGTGCCAGCTCACCATTTAACACCCAAGAGACCCAGTACTTC. The encoded protein is CASSPFNTQETQYF. Together with reference TRBV18 and TRBJ2-5, the CDR3 gives the full variable domain: NAGVMQNPRHLVRRRGQEARLRCSPMKGHSHVYWYRQLPEEGLKFMVYLQKENIIDESGMPKERFSAEFPKEGPSILRIQQVVRGDSAAYFCASSPFNTQETQYFGPGTRLLVL.

The V call is TRBV28, the J call TRBJ2-3, with D perhaps TRBD1 (6 bases). V lost 8 bases, J lost 0 bases, and 9 bases lay in between. Germline CDR1 and CDR2: MDHEN and SYDVKM. This CDR3 is built from 13 residues. CDR3 in DNA: TGTGCCAGCCAGGACAGTAGCACAGATACGCAGTATTTT. Amino acids: CASQDSSTDTQYF. The full variable domain, with the rest looked up from reference TRBV28 and TRBJ2-3, is DVKVTQSSRYLVKRTGEKVFLECVQDMDHENMFWYRQDPGLGLRLIYFSYDVKMKEKGDIPEGYSVSREKKERFSLILESASTNQTSMYLCASQDSSTDTQYFGPGTRLTVL.

V is TRBV30 and J is TRBJ1-1; TRBD1 aligns across 8 bases. Germline-derived CDR1 and CDR2 are GTSNPN and SVGIG (reference sequence). The CDR3 extends over 14 amino acids. After removal of 2 bases from V and 1 base from J, the junction contained 3 bases not matched to a gene. The CDR3 DNA reads TGTGCCTGGAGTCGGGGACAGGAGAACACTGAAGCTTTCTTT. This translates into CAWSRGQENTEAFF.

The rearrangement joins TRBV9 to TRBJ2-1; 11 bases align to TRBD2. This CDR3 region has 16 residues. CDR1 and CDR2 from the germline V gene are SGDLS and YYNGEE. J lost 4 bases, V lost 0 bases, and 3 bases had no gene match. The CDR3 is CASSVVTSGAYNEQFF. The CDR3 nucleotides are TGTGCCAGCAGCGTAGTGACTAGCGGGGCTTACAATGAGCAGTTCTTC.

The chain joins TRBV4-1 to TRBJ2-1, with D possibly being TRBD1 (5 bases). This CDR3 has 15 residues. Germline CDR1 and CDR2: MGHRA and YSYEKL. V was clipped by 4 bases and J by 2 bases, with 12 bases between them. The CDR3 region is CASSRAPGPYNEQFF. The CDR3 DNA reads TGCGCCAGCAGCCGGGCCCCAGGGCCCTACAATGAGCAGTTCTTC.

The chain employs TRBV6-6 and TRBJ2-7, with D unclear. Germline values: CDR1 MNHNY, CDR2 SVGAGI (reference sequence). The V end was cut by 2 bases, the J end by 2 bases, with 13 bases between. This CDR3 is built from 15 residues. The DNA of the CDR3 is TGTGCCAGCAGTTACCGGTCCCTTTCCGCCTACGAGCAGTACTTC. This gives the protein CASSYRSLSAYEQYF.

The rearrangement joins TRBV5-1 to TRBJ2-1; the D gene is possibly TRBD1 (6 bases). Between the trimmed V and J ends, which lost 5 bases and 7 bases, there was a span of 16 bases. The CDR3 totals 14 residues. Germline V CDR1 and CDR2: SGHRS, YFSETQ. CDR3 region: CASRTIRGANEQFF. The CDR3 DNA sequence: TGCGCCAGCAGAACAATCAGGGGTGCAAATGAGCAGTTCTTC.

In its sample, this clone was seen a few times. The chain uses TRBV7-8 and TRBJ2-1, with 7 bases that match TRBD2. Germline loops: CDR1 SGHVS, CDR2 FQNEAQ. V dropped 5 bases and J dropped 2; count of bases not matched to a gene: 12. The CDR3 covers 17 residues. CDR3 loop: CASSPKSGGGTYNEQFF. For the CDR3, the DNA is TGTGCCAGCAGCCCGAAGTCTGGCGGGGGTACCTACAATGAGCAGTTCTTC.

Of note for this clone: The junction does not match germline at one end; this may be a read error. This chain connects TRBV7-7 to TRBJ2-1; D perhaps matches TRBD2 (6 bases). The CDR3 is made up of 14 amino acids. CDR1 and CDR2 from the germline V gene are SSHAT and FNYEAQ (reference sequence). Here the CDR3 DNA reads TGTGCTAGCAGCTTAGCGGCGGAAAACAATGAGCAGTTCTTC. It codes for CASSLAAENNEQFF. The full variable domain, with the rest looked up from reference TRBV7-7 and TRBJ2-1, is GAGVSQSPRYKVTKRGQDVTLRCDPISSHATLYWYQQALGQGPEFLTYFNYEAQPDKSGLPSDRFSAERPEGSISTLTIQRTEQRDSAMYRCASSLAAENNEQFFGPGTRLTVL.

The J gene is TRBJ1-1, the V gene TRBV19; unclear D gene. CDR3 length: 14 amino acids. V was clipped by 3 bases and J by 5 bases, with 13 bases between them. Germline assignment: CDR1 LNHDA and CDR2 SQIVND (reference sequence). The CDR3 DNA sequence: TGTGCCAGTAGTATTAATACGGGTTTTACTGAAGCTTTCTTT. It translates to CASSINTGFTEAFF.

This chain connects TRBV2 to TRBJ2-3; no firm D call. This CDR3 comprises 14 residues. V shed 4 bases and J shed 3 bases, with 11 bases lying between them. CDR1 is SNHLY and CDR2 is FYNNEI in the germline V gene. The CDR3 loop is CASSAITPTDTQYF. DNA for the CDR3: TGTGCCAGCAGTGCCATAACACCTACAGATACGCAGTATTTT.

This chain joins TRBV5-4 and TRBJ1-1; possible D gene TRBD1, 5 bases. The V end was cut by 4 bases, the J end by 1 base, with 14 bases between. Germline lookup yields CDR1 SGHNT and CDR2 YYREEE (reference sequence). The CDR3 extends over 15 amino acids. DNA for the CDR3: TGTGCCAGCAGCCGCGGTCAGGGTCGGAACACTGAAGCTTTCTTT. Translating gives CASSRGQGRNTEAFF.

The V call is TRBV4-1, the J call TRBJ2-6; D is ambiguous. V dropped 2 bases and J dropped 1 base, with 12 bases sitting between them. CDR1 and CDR2 (germline): MGHRA, YSYEKL. This CDR3 has 17 amino acids. CDR3 DNA: TGCGCCAGCAGCCAATACACCAAAGTTTCTGGGGCCAACGTCCTGACTTTC. Amino acids: CASSQYTKVSGANVLTF.